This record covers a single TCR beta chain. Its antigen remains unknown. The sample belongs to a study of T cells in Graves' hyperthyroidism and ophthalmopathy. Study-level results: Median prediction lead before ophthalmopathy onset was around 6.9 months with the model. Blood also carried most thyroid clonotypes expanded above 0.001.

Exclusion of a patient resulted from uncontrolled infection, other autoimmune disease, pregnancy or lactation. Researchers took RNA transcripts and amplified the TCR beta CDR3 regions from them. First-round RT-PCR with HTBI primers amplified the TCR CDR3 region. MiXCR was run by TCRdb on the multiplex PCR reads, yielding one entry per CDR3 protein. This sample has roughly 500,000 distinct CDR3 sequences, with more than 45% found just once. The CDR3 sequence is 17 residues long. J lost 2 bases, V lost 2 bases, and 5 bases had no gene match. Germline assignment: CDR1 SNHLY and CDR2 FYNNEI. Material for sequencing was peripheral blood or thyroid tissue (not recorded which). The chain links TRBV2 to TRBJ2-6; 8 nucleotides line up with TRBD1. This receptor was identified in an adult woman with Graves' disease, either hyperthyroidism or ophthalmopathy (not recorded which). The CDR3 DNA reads TGTGCCAGCAGTGAATCCTGGACAGGGACTGGGGCCAACGTCCTGACTTTC. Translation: CASSESWTGTGANVLTF. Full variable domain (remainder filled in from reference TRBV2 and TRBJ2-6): EPEVTQTPSHQVTQMGQEVILRCVPISNHLYFYWYRQILGQKVEFLVSFYNNEISEKSEIFDDQFSVERPDGSNFTLKIRSTKLEDSAMYFCASSESWTGTGANVLTFGAGSRLTVL.